The 14 T cell receptor beta chains below were found in one sample sequenced in a study of control samples from healthy donors and cancer patients. The method was immunoSEQ multiplex PCR; TCRdb's version includes in-frame clones alone and lacks a portion of them. The data show about 110,000 clones, more than 85% seen once. Source material: blood. These receptors all stem from a woman in her 50s in good health.

This clone was seen just once. V usage is TRBV23-1 and J usage is TRBJ2-7; 9 positions match TRBD1. TRBV23-1 is identified as an open reading frame with a role that is uncertain. The V gene end was trimmed by 7 bases and the J gene end by 5 bases; junction bases not matched to a gene: 15. This CDR3 has 16 amino acids. The CDR3 reads CASTAGTGKVGHEQYV. CDR3 nucleotides: TGCGCCAGCACCGCCGGGACAGGGAAGGTGGGACACGAGCAGTACGTC.

The J gene is TRBJ2-3, the V gene TRBV12-3 or TRBV12-4, with 8 bases matching TRBD1. The CDR3 runs to 13 residues. V dropped 4 bases and J dropped 6; count of bases not matched to a gene: 3. This CDR3 reads CASSWTGLDTQYF. The CDR3 region has the DNA TGTGCCAGCAGTTGGACAGGGCTGGATACGCAGTATTTT.

This chain uses TRBV4-2 with TRBJ2-7; 7 positions match TRBD2. Germline assignment: CDR1 LGHNA and CDR2 YNFKEQ. V lost 1 base to trimming and J lost 6 bases; unmatched junction nucleotides: 9. CDR3 length: 15 residues. CDR3 DNA sequence: TGTGCCAGCAGCCAAGTCTCCGCGGGAGTCGCCGAGCAGTACTTC. Residues: CASSQVSAGVAEQYF.

The V gene is TRBV18, the J gene TRBJ1-4, with D tentatively TRBD1 (6 bases). The CDR3 has 15 amino acids. Germline V lookup: CDR1 KGHSH, CDR2 LQKENI. Trimming removed 4 bases at V and 3 bases at J, with 12 bases between. In nucleotides, the CDR3 is TGTGCCAGCTCACGCTTGGGACAATCTAATGAAAAACTGTTTTTT. Amino acid sequence: CASSRLGQSNEKLFF.

V usage is TRBV27 and J usage is TRBJ2-7; no firm D call. Trimming pared 2 bases from V and 2 bases from J, leaving 10 bases between. CDR3 length equals 14 residues. Germline V gene data show CDR1 as MNHEY and CDR2 as SMNVEV (reference sequence). CDR3 sequence: CASSLPLQTYEQYF. DNA of the CDR3: TGTGCCAGCAGTTTACCTTTACAGACCTACGAGCAGTACTTC.

This chain uses TRBV14 with TRBJ1-6; D uncertain. The CDR3 totals 14 residues. With 4 bases removed from V and 10 bases from J, the gap between germline ends came to 14 bases. Germline CDR1 reads SGHDN; CDR2 reads FVKESK. The DNA for the CDR3 is TGTGCCAGCAGCCCCAAAGATATACGGTCACCCCTCCACTTT. This translates into CASSPKDIRSPLHF.

This chain joins TRBV7-9 and TRBJ2-3, with 16 bases that match TRBD2. Germline CDR1 reads SEHNR; CDR2 reads FQNEAQ (reference sequence). CDR3 size: 17 residues. V was clipped by 5 bases and J by 6 bases; unmatched bases: 8. The CDR3 reads CASSEGLAGGNIDTQYF. The CDR3 DNA sequence: TGTGCCAGCAGCGAGGGACTAGCGGGGGGGAATATCGATACGCAGTATTTT.

This chain links TRBV7-8 with TRBJ2-1; D call uncertain. The CDR3 loop spans 16 amino acids. Germline CDR1 is SGHVS and CDR2 is FQNEAQ. Trimming removed 6 bases from V and 0 bases from J, with 15 bases in between. The DNA of the CDR3 is TGTGCCAGCAGTCCAAGGCTCAGAGGCTCCTACAATGAGCAGTTCTTC. Translation: CASSPRLRGSYNEQFF.

The chain joins TRBV6-5 to TRBJ1-4, with unresolved D. The CDR3 is 13 amino acids. V was trimmed by 8 bases and J by 5 bases, leaving 12 bases between them. CDR1 and CDR2 (germline): MNHEY, SVGAGI. As DNA, the CDR3 is TGTGCCAGCCGCCGTTTAGTGAATGAAAAACTGTTTTTT. Its translation: CASRRLVNEKLFF.

CDR3 loop: CASSQALLGARDYGYTF. The CDR3 DNA sequence: TGTGCCAGCAGCCAAGCGCTCCTCGGGGCCAGAGACTATGGCTACACCTTC. The V gene is TRBV14, the J gene TRBJ1-2, with a possible D match to TRBD1 (5 bases). The germline V and J ends were trimmed by 1 base and 3 bases, with 18 bases remaining between them. The germline V gene encodes CDR1 SGHDN and CDR2 FVKESK. CDR3 length: 17 residues.

The CDR3 protein is CASSPWDSNSPLHF. The CDR3 region has the DNA TGTGCCAGCTCACCGTGGGACAGTAATTCACCCCTCCACTTT. The J gene is TRBJ1-6, the V gene TRBV18; 7 nucleotides match TRBD1. J gave up 6 bases and V 3 bases, and 2 bases lay outside the gene matches. The germline V gene has CDR1 KGHSH and CDR2 LQKENI. The CDR3 covers 14 residues.

This chain links TRBV5-6 with TRBJ2-5; 7 bases are a match to TRBD2. The germline V gene encodes CDR1 SGHDT and CDR2 YYEEEE. V gave up 2 bases and J gave up 4 bases; unmatched junction bases: 5. CDR3 size: 14 residues. CDR3 bases: TGTGCCAGCAGCTTAGAGGGAGGGCTAGAGACCCAGTACTTC. Encoded protein: CASSLEGGLETQYF.

The rearrangement uses TRBV5-8 and TRBJ1-2; D is perhaps TRBD1 (5 bases). The CDR3 runs 14 residues. V shed 0 bases and J shed 5 bases, with 11 bases lying between them. Per germline, CDR1 SGHTS and CDR2 YDEGEE. The CDR3 is CASSLDRNRYGYTF. The CDR3 nucleotides read TGTGCCAGCAGCTTGGACAGGAACCGGTATGGCTACACCTTC.

The V and J genes are TRBV11-2 and TRBJ1-2; no firm D call. The CDR3 runs to 13 residues. Germline-derived CDR1 and CDR2 are SGHAT and FQNNGV. The V end lost 3 bases, the J end lost 1 base, and 6 bases lay between the germline ends. The CDR3 reads CASSFTFNYGYTF. As DNA, the CDR3 is TGTGCCAGCAGCTTCACTTTTAACTATGGCTACACCTTC.